Included here is one T cell receptor (beta chain) sequence, with context. This clone was seen once. It lacks a known antigen. No qualities accompany the bases; no much larger clone lies one base away. The immunoSEQ Assay, a bias-controlled multiplex PCR, was used to amplify TCRbeta CDR3 regions from genomic DNA. The study's own analysis went as follows. The number of nucleated cells in each sample was estimated by amplification of reference gene primers within the assay. To quantify the absolute abundance of each unique TCRbeta CDR3 rearrangement, sequence reads were collapsed and filtered. For each sample, productive Simpson clonality was calculated by taking the square root of Simpson's diversity index across productive rearrangements. This immuneACCESS table, as held by TCRdb, lists in-frame sequences with V and J called but not all clones. Of the missing ones, under half trace to an unresolved V gene in checked studies; the others have no known cause. V, J and clone size reflect that table, while D and trimming were determined from the DNA. For this sample there are fewer than 150,000 clones; 85% appear just once. The ten most abundant clones make up more than 10% of the sample.

The collaborating institutions used their own protocols to collect whole blood in K2EDTA tubes. For TCRbeta analysis, collaborators shipped samples in one of three forms: frozen whole blood, isolated PBMCs, or DNA extracted from either of those sample types. Its CDR3 holds 14 amino acids, cysteine through phenylalanine. CDR3 DNA only is kept here, 42 bases in frame from base 1. CDR1 and CDR2 are read off the germline V gene as SGHTA and FQGNSA. V loses 0 bases at its end and J loses 5 bases; junction bases beyond the gene matches: 3. The entry originates in a study of blood T cell repertoires in COVID-19 (dated by TCRdb to 2020 to 2021). Notes on the research overall: Samples from collaborators originated in the United States, Italy and Spain and spanned both the acute and convalescent phases of COVID-19. The prospective study material was composed of cDNA or gDNA derived from T cells, B-cell-depleted T cells, or PBMCs. Deeply sampled blood TCRbeta repertoires from subjects exposed to, actively infected with, or recovered from COVID-19 were included in the dataset. The repertoires were made available in a free public database intended to serve as a resource for research on the immune response to SARS-CoV-2. The samples were drawn from the first 160 participants of the ongoing ImmuneRACE study and from 1,254 subjects provided by 6 global collaborators. Nearly every sample came with metadata listing a de-identified subject ID, COVID-19 status, age in years and sex. Where HLA class I and class II types were available, the types were taken from metadata supplied by the sample provider, not from assay-based typing. The investigation overall reported the following: How much clinical and demographic metadata was included differed by source and by participant, and the metadata was provided uncurated.

This TCR derives from a human donor in a cohort sampled during active COVID-19. The sequence is built from TRBV7-2 and TRBJ2-7; 8 central bases correspond to TRBD2. Sequences were obtained from peripheral blood. The sequenced DNA: TGTGCCAGCAGCTTAGCGGGACTAGGCAACGAGCAGTACTTC. Translation gives CASSLAGLGNEQYF. With the portions outside the CDR3 filled from the reference TRBV7-2 and TRBJ2-7 genes, the complete variable region becomes GAGVSQSPSNKVTEKGKDVELRCDPISGHTALYWYRQSLGQGLEFLIYFQGNSAPDKSGLPSDRFSAERTGGSVSTLTIQRTQQEDSAVYLCASSLAGLGNEQYFGPGTRLTVT.